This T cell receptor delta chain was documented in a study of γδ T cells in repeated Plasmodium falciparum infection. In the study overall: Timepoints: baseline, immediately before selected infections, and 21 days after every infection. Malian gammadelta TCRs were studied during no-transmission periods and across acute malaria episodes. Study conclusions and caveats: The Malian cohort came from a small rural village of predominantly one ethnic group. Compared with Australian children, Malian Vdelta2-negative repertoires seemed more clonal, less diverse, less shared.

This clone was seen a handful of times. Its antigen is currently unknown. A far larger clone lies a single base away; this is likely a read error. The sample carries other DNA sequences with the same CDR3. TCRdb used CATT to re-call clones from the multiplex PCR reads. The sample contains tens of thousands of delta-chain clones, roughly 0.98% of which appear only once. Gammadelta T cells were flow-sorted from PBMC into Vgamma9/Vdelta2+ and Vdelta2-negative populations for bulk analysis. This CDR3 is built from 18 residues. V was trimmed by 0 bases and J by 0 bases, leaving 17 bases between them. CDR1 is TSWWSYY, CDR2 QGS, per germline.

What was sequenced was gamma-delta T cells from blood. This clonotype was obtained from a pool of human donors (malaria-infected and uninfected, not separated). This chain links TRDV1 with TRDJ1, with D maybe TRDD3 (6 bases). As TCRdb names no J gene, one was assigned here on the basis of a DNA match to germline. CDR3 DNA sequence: TGTGCTCTTGGGGAACTCTCGGGGGACACGCCCTACACCGATAAACTCATCTTT. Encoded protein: CALGELSGDTPYTDKLIF.